This T cell receptor beta chain was sequenced during a study of blood T cells in healthy people across ages. With 6 bases clipped from V and 4 bases from J, the junction kept 14 bases outside the gene matches. Germline CDR1 ENHRY, CDR2 SYGVKD. This CDR3 comprises 18 residues. PCR was performed a second time for about 7 to 12 cycles using a sample-barcoded 5' primer and a J-beta primer mix. TCRdb passed the 5' RACE reads through MiXCR, listing each CDR3 protein once. The sample holds hundreds of thousands of distinct CDR3 sequences, roughly 50% seen once. This clonotype has a single count. The chain recombines TRBV10-3 with TRBJ2-1, with 11 bases aligning to TRBD1. Sequences were obtained from blood. The TCR was taken from a middle-aged man in good health. For the CDR3, the DNA is TGTGCCATCAGGCCGGGACAGGGGGAACCCTTACTATACAATGAGCAGTTCTTC. It translates to CAIRPGQGEPLLYNEQFF.